These 9 T cell receptor beta chains share one sample of origin, sequenced in a study of blood T cell repertoires in COVID-19. Sequencing was performed with immunoSEQ multiplex PCR; in TCRdb, only in-frame clones are kept and a portion is missing. The table records just over 150,000 clones, 82% of them present only once. Sequenced sample: peripheral blood. The receptors were sampled from a woman aged 40 to 50 with COVID-19, enrolled during active disease.

The chain joins TRBV12-3 or TRBV12-4 to TRBJ2-7; D is undetermined. V was pared by 2 bases and J by 4 bases, with 6 bases between. The CDR3 runs to 12 residues. The CDR3 here is CASSLSVYEQYF. The CDR3 DNA is TGTGCCAGCAGTTTATCAGTTTACGAGCAGTACTTC.

J is TRBJ1-6 and V is TRBV6-5; D may be TRBD1 (5 bases). V dropped 5 bases and J dropped 7 bases, with 15 bases sitting between them. CDR1 and CDR2 from the germline V gene are MNHEY and SVGAGI. This CDR3 contains 15 residues. CDR3 nucleotides: TGTGCCAGCAGTACAGGAGAATCGTTGAATTCACCCCTCCACTTT. Residues: CASSTGESLNSPLHF.

The gene calls are TRBV11-2 and TRBJ1-1, with D tentatively TRBD1 (5 bases). V dropped 4 bases and J dropped 6 bases, with 15 bases sitting between them. CDR1 SGHAT and CDR2 FQNNGV come from the germline V gene. The CDR3 runs to 14 residues. The CDR3 spells CASSWGQLGAEAFF. For the CDR3, the DNA is TGTGCCAGCAGCTGGGGCCAACTTGGCGCTGAAGCTTTCTTT.

The V call is TRBV27, the J call TRBJ1-5; TRBD1 agrees at 9 bases. Germline CDR1 and CDR2: MNHEY and SMNVEV (reference sequence). This CDR3 comprises 14 residues. V trimming: 10 bases; J trimming: 1 base; junction bases outside the gene matches: 5. The CDR3 region has the DNA TGTGCCACCCGGGACAGGGCGAGCAATCAGCCCCAGCATTTT. This encodes CATRDRASNQPQHF.

This chain connects TRBV15 to TRBJ2-1, with D uncertain. V was shortened by 5 bases and J by 6 bases, with 14 bases between the two germline ends. CDR3 length equals 14 residues. Germline loops: CDR1 LNHNV, CDR2 YYDKDF (reference sequence). The CDR3, as DNA: TGTGCCACCAGCCAACACTCGACGGGCAATGAGCAGTTCTTC. Its protein product is CATSQHSTGNEQFF.

The chain couples TRBV15 to TRBJ2-5; the match to TRBD2 covers 7 bases. The CDR3 is 14 amino acids. Germline CDR1 reads LNHNV; CDR2 reads YYDKDF (reference sequence). After removal of 2 bases from V and 4 bases from J, the junction contained 4 bases not matched to a gene. The CDR3 reads CATSRLLAVETQYF. The CDR3, as DNA: TGTGCCACCAGCAGATTGCTAGCGGTAGAGACCCAGTACTTC.

This chain connects TRBV29-1 to TRBJ1-1; 9 bases are a match to TRBD1. With V trimmed by 7 bases and J by 5 bases, 11 bases remained unmatched. This CDR3 contains 14 residues. Looked up from germline, CDR1 is SQVTM and CDR2 is ANQGSEA. As DNA, the CDR3 is TGCAGCGCAAGGACAGGGGTTGGGGGTACTGAAGCTTTCTTT. Translating it yields CSARTGVGGTEAFF.

V is TRBV5-1 and J is TRBJ1-1, with TRBD1 identical over 9 bases. This CDR3 comprises 14 residues. Germline assignment: CDR1 SGHRS and CDR2 YFSETQ. After removal of 4 bases from V and 2 bases from J, the junction contained 3 bases not matched to a gene. CDR3 coding DNA: TGCGCCAGCAGCGGGGGACAGGGTAACACTGAAGCTTTCTTT. Translating gives CASSGGQGNTEAFF.

This chain connects TRBV11-2 to TRBJ2-1; unclear D gene. There are 16 residues in the CDR3. The ends were cut back, 3 bases at V and 4 bases at J, with 16 bases in the middle. Germline assignment: CDR1 SGHAT and CDR2 FQNNGV. CDR3 region: CASSFSIEARYNEQFF. The CDR3 DNA reads TGTGCCAGCAGCTTCTCGATCGAGGCTAGATACAATGAGCAGTTCTTC.